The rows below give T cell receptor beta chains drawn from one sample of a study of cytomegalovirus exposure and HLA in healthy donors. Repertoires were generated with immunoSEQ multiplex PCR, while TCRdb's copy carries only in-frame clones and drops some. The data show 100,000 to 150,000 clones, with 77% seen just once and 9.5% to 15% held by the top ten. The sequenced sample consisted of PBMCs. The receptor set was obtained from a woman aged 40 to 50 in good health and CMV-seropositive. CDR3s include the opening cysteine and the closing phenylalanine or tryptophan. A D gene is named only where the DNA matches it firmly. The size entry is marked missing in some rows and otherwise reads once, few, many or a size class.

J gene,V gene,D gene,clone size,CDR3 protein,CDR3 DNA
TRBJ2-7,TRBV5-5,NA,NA,CASSLVGRSYEQYF,TGTGCCAGCAGCTTGGTAGGCAGGTCCTACGAGCAGTACTTC
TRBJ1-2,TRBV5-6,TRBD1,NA,CASNPRGTGGSEIF,TGTGCCAGCAATCCCCGCGGGACAGGGGGATCCGAGATCTTC
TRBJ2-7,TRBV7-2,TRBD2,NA,CASSPRGGSGFVYEQYF,TGTGCCAGCAGCCCCCGGGGGGGTAGCGGCTTCGTCTACGAGCAGTACTTC
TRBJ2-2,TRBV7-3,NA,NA,CASQGPNTGELFF,TGTGCCAGCCAGGGGCCGAACACCGGGGAGCTGTTTTTT
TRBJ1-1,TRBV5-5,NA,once,CASSSGLWNTEAFF,TGTGCCAGCAGCAGCGGACTCTGGAACACTGAAGCTTTCTTT
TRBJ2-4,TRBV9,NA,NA,CASSVGSTLAKNIQYF,TGTGCCAGCAGCGTAGGTAGCACCTTAGCCAAAAACATTCAGTACTTC
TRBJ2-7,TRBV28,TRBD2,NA,CASTTSGRSKEQYF,TGTGCCAGCACCACTAGCGGGAGGTCTAAGGAGCAGTACTTC
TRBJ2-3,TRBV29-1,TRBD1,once,CSVEGRQGIPTDTQYF,TGCAGCGTTGAAGGGAGACAGGGGATTCCCACAGATACGCAGTATTTT
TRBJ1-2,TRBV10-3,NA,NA,CAISESIPGNYGYTF,TGTGCCATCAGTGAGAGCATTCCAGGGAACTATGGCTACACCTTC
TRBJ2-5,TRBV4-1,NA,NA,CASSQVNPGIFRETQYF,TGCGCCAGCAGCCAAGTAAATCCGGGTATCTTCCGAGAGACCCAGTACTTC
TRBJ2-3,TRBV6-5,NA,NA,CASSLERGTDTQYF,TGTGCCAGCAGCCTCGAGCGCGGCACAGATACGCAGTATTTT
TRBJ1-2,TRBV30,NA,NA,CACHRTATKGTF,TGTGCCTGCCACCGGACAGCTACGAAGGGGACCTTC
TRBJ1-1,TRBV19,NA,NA,CASSARVGATEAFF,TGTGCCAGTAGTGCCAGGGTTGGAGCAACTGAAGCTTTCTTT
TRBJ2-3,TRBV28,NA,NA,CASLGEADTQYF,TGTGCCAGCCTCGGGGAGGCAGATACGCAGTATTTT
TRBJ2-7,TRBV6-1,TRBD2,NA,CASSDTGTSPYEQYF,TGTGCCAGCAGCGATACCGGGACTAGTCCCTACGAGCAGTACTTC
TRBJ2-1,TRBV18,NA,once,CASSPLTGNNEQFF,TGTGCCAGCTCACCATTGACGGGGAACAATGAGCAGTTCTTC
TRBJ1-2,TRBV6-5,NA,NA,CASSLTGRYGYTF,TGTGCCAGCAGCCTGACGGGAAGATATGGCTACACCTTC
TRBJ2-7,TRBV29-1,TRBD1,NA,CSVGTGPLSYEQYF,TGCAGCGTGGGGACAGGACCCCTATCCTACGAGCAGTACTTC
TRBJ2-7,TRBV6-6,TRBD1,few,CASSPTGNEQYF,TGTGCCAGCAGTCCGACAGGGAACGAGCAGTACTTC
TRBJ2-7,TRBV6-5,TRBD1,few,CASSYLGQGYEQYF,TGTGCCAGCAGTTACTTAGGACAGGGCTACGAGCAGTACTTC
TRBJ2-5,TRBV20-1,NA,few,CSARDLETQYF,TGCAGTGCTAGAGATCTGGAGACCCAGTACTTC
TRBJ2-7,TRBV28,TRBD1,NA,CASSFGQGEQYF,TGTGCCAGCAGTTTTGGACAGGGCGAGCAGTACTTC
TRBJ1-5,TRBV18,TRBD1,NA,CASSPDRAHPPQHF,TGTGCCAGCTCACCGGACAGGGCCCATCCGCCCCAGCATTTT
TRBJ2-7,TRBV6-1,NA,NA,CASSEAYRVSSYEQYF,TGTGCCAGCAGTGAAGCGTATCGGGTGAGCTCCTACGAGCAGTACTTC
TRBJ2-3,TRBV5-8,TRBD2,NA,CASSYPGLAADTQYF,TGTGCCAGCAGCTACCCGGGACTAGCCGCAGATACGCAGTATTTT
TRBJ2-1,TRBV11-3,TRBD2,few,CASSSLADPTNEQFF,TGTGCCAGCAGCTCCCTAGCGGACCCTACAAATGAGCAGTTCTTC
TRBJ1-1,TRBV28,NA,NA,CASSRHLSEMTEAFF,TGTGCCAGCAGCCGCCACCTCAGCGAGATGACTGAAGCTTTCTTT
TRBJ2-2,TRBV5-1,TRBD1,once,CASSPPGTANTGELFF,TGCGCCAGCAGCCCACCTGGGACAGCGAACACCGGGGAGCTGTTTTTT
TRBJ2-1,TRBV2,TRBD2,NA,CASSEFLAGYNEQFF,TGTGCCAGCAGTGAATTCCTAGCGGGGTACAATGAGCAGTTCTTC
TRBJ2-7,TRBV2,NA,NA,CASSEDRVAEQYF,TGTGCCAGCAGTGAAGACAGGGTAGCCGAGCAGTACTTC
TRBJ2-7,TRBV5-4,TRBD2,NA,CASSLPGLAGGPYEQYF,TGTGCCAGCAGCCTTCCGGGACTAGCGGGAGGGCCGTACGAGCAGTACTTC
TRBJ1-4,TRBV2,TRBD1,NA,CASSAGQVYEKLFF,TGTGCCAGCAGTGCGGGACAGGTTTATGAAAAACTGTTTTTT
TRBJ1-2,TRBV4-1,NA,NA,CVSSQEGLYGYTF,TGCGTCAGCAGCCAAGAGGGCCTCTATGGCTACACCTTC
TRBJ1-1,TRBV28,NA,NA,CASTPAGGVVTEAFF,TGTGCCAGCACCCCCGCGGGGGGAGTAGTCACTGAAGCTTTCTTT
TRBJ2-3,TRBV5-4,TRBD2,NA,CASSATSGSRADTQYF,TGTGCCAGCAGCGCCACTAGCGGGAGTAGGGCAGATACGCAGTATTTT
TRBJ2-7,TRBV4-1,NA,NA,CASSQGRGGRSYEQYF,TGCGCCAGCAGCCAAGGTAGGGGAGGACGGTCCTACGAGCAGTACTTC